This T cell receptor (beta chain) was sequenced in a study of blood T cell repertoires in COVID-19. Study background: Sites in the United States, Italy and Spain provided acute and convalescent COVID-19 samples. Nucleic acid was either cDNA or gDNA, and it came from T cells, B-cell-depleted T cells, or PBMCs.

Original processing methods: Reference gene primer amplification gave nucleated cell count estimates. The table came from immunoSEQ multiplex PCR; TCRdb's copy has only in-frame clones and leaves some out. V and J calls and clone size are copied from that table; D and trimming were computed from the DNA. The sample holds under 150,000 clones, roughly 79% seen once. The CDR3 runs 15 residues. V was trimmed by 0 bases and J by 2 bases, leaving 10 bases between them. What was sequenced was peripheral blood. The chain has TRBV23-1 and TRBJ1-2; maybe TRBD1 (5 bases). TRBV23-1 is an open reading frame whose function is uncertain. This TCR was sampled from a man at least 80 years old with acute or convalescent COVID-19. CDR3 in amino acids: CASSQSTGRNYGYTF. CDR3 sequence (DNA): TGCGCCAGCAGTCAATCTACAGGCCGGAACTATGGCTACACCTTC.